This T cell receptor beta chain originates from a study of shared T cell receptors in the human thymus. The length of the CDR3 is 14 residues. The ends lost 4 bases at V and 8 bases at J; junction bases unmatched: 9. Germline V gives CDR1 SGHVT, CDR2 SQSDAQ. The repertoire was sequenced with immunoSEQ multiplex PCR; TCRdb's copy has only in-frame clones and lacks some. The data contain fewer than 700,000 clones, roughly 90% of them singletons. The same data also contributed to another study, on human thymus T cells.

The chain carries TRBV7-4 and TRBJ2-5, with 8 bases matching TRBD2. The source of this sequence is a boy under two years old with a congenital heart defect. Material for sequencing was thymocytes. The CDR3 loop is CASSSSLAGPTQYF. The CDR3 DNA follows: TGTGCCAGCAGCTCATCTCTAGCGGGCCCCACCCAGTACTTC.